This TCR beta chain is from a study of blood T cell repertoires in COVID-19. Study in general: Samples of COVID-19 (acute and convalescent) were obtained from the United States, Italy and Spain.

Sequenced by immunoSEQ multiplex PCR; TCRdb stores in-frame clones only, minus some. The sample has fewer than 350,000 clones, just under 90% seen once. Regarding this clone: One junction end does not reproduce the germline sequence, and a read error may be involved.

CDR1 SSHAT and CDR2 FNYEAQ come from the germline V gene (reference sequence). This CDR3 spans 15 amino acids. The gene calls are TRBV7-7 and TRBJ2-1; D unresolved. The specimen was PBMCs or T cells enriched from blood (not recorded which). The TCR sequence derives from a woman aged 25 to 39 with acute COVID-19. The CDR3 region has the DNA TGTGCTAGCAGCCCCCTCAGTTCTTACTACAATGAGCAGTTCTTC. Translated: CASSPLSSYYNEQFF.